This entry features one T cell receptor beta chain sequence. The CDR3 spans 16 residues. Germline CDR1 is MNHEY and CDR2 is SMNVEV (reference sequence). With 0 bases removed from V and 0 bases from J, the gap between germline ends came to 11 bases. This entry belongs to a study of blood T cell repertoires in COVID-19. The overall study: Samples of COVID-19 (acute and convalescent) were obtained from the United States, Italy and Spain. PBMCs, B-cell-depleted T cells, or T cells were the source of the cDNA or gDNA that made up the material.

Authors' processing steps: From reference gene primer amplification, estimates of nucleated cell counts were derived. The assay was immunoSEQ multiplex PCR, and TCRdb's table has in-frame clones only and misses some. The DNA was the basis for D and trimming; V, J and clone size are from that table. The table lists roughly 130,000 clones, 86% of them singletons, with less than 5% in the top ten. The chain uses TRBV27 and TRBJ1-2; no firm D call. The TCR originated in a middle-aged man with acute or convalescent COVID-19. Sequenced input: peripheral blood. As DNA, the CDR3 is TGTGCCAGCAGTTTATCTAAGGCGAGGCCTAACTATGGCTACACCTTC. Translated: CASSLSKARPNYGYTF.